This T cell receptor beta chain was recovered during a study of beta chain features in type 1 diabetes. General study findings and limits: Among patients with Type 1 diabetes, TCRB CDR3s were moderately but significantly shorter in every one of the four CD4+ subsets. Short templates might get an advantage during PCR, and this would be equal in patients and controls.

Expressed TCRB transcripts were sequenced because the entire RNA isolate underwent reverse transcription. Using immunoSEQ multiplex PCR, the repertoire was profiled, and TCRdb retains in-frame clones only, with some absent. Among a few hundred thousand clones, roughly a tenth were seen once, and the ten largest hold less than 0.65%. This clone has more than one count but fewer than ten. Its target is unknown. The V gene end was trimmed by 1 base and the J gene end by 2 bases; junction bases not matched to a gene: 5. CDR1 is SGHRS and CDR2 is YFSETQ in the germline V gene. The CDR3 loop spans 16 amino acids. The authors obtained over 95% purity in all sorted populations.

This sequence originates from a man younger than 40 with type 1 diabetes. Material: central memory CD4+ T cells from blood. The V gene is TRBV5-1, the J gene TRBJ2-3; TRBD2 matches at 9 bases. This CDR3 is CASSLSLAGPTDTQYF. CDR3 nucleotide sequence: TGCGCCAGCAGCTTGTCCCTAGCGGGACCCACAGATACGCAGTATTTT.